These 4 T cell receptor beta chains were sequenced from one sample in a study of blood T cell repertoires in COVID-19. Measured with immunoSEQ multiplex PCR; TCRdb has only the in-frame clones, and not every one. The repertoire includes 450,000 to 500,000 clones, 70% to 90% of them detected once, and 3.2% sits in the top ten. The sample consisted of peripheral blood. The receptors shown here come from a human donor in a cohort sampled during active COVID-19.

The chain combines TRBV5-4 with TRBJ2-3, with TRBD2 identical over 10 bases. Germline trimming cut 0 bases from V and 3 bases from J; bases unmatched to any gene: 4. Germline values: CDR1 SGHNT, CDR2 YYREEE (reference sequence). This CDR3 is 16 amino acids long. The CDR3 reads CASSLGAGGRTDTQYF. The CDR3, as DNA: TGTGCCAGCAGCTTGGGAGCGGGAGGGCGGACAGATACGCAGTATTTT.

The rearrangement joins TRBV21-1 to TRBJ2-4; the D segment call TRBD1 is taken from the table without a DNA check. TRBV21-1 is labeled a pseudogene. This CDR3 contains 17 residues. The CDR3 DNA reads as TGTGCCAGCAGCGCAAAGGGGGATCGTCAAGCCAAAAACATTCAGTACTTC. Its protein is CASSAKGDRQAKNIQYF.

The gene calls are TRBV25-1 and TRBJ2-3; 11 bases map to TRBD2. With 4 bases clipped from V and 5 bases from J, the junction kept 5 bases outside the gene matches. Germline V gene data show CDR1 as MGHDK and CDR2 as SYGVNS. This CDR3 has 15 residues. CDR3 nucleotide sequence: TGTGCCAGCAGTGGAACTAGCGGGAGAAGAGATACGCAGTATTTT. It specifies CASSGTSGRRDTQYF.

A single count supports this clone. This chain links TRBV3-1 (or the pseudogene TRBV3-2) with TRBJ1-2; a possible D gene is TRBD1 (6 bases). Trimming took 1 base from V and 7 from J, leaving 10 bases between them. The CDR3 loop spans 13 amino acids. The germline CDR1 and CDR2 sequences are LGHDT and YNNKEL (reference sequence). CDR3 in DNA: TGTGCCAGCAGCCAAGGACAGGTCTTTGGCTACACCTTC. Protein product: CASSQGQVFGYTF.